The 8 T cell receptor beta chains given below trace back to one sample, sequenced in a study of siplizumab effects on memory and regulatory T cells. TCRdb keeps only in-frame clones here, not all; method: immunoSEQ multiplex PCR. Of roughly 100,000 clones in the sample, around 97% are singletons; the top ten hold 0.025% to 0.035%. The specimen sequenced was naive CD4+ T cells sorted from blood. Every receptor here comes from a human donor in good health.

This chain joins TRBV9 and TRBJ2-3; D might be TRBD1 (6 bases). Germline V lookup: CDR1 SGDLS, CDR2 YYNGEE. V lost 2 bases and J lost 5, with 18 bases in between. The CDR3 length is 16 residues. CDR3 region: CASSVTIGQLRDTQYF. CDR3 DNA sequence: TGTGCCAGCAGCGTCACTATAGGACAGCTGAGAGATACGCAGTATTTT.

The CDR3 is CASSSVGWNKNTIYF. In DNA form, the CDR3 reads TGTGCCAGCAGCTCGGTAGGGTGGAACAAAAACACCATATATTTT. The chain couples TRBV11-2 to TRBJ1-3; D is uncertain. CDR3 length: 15 residues. V was shortened by 4 bases and J by 6 bases, with 16 bases between the two germline ends. Germline V gives CDR1 SGHAT, CDR2 FQNNGV.

The rearrangement joins TRBV5-1 to TRBJ2-3; TRBD1 matches at 7 bases. Germline values: CDR1 SGHRS, CDR2 YFSETQ. The CDR3 runs 17 residues. V gave up 5 bases and J gave up 0 bases; unmatched junction bases: 12. CDR3 sequence (DNA): TGCGCCAGCAGGGATGGGGCCGGGACAGTGAGCACAGATACGCAGTATTTT. Translated, it gives CASRDGAGTVSTDTQYF.

The chain has TRBV5-1 and TRBJ1-4; 9 bases fit TRBD1. The CDR3 loop spans 18 amino acids. Germline lookup yields CDR1 SGHRS and CDR2 YFSETQ. V was pared by 3 bases and J by 4 bases, with 13 bases of the junction left unmatched. For the CDR3, the DNA is TGCGCCAGCAGCTCGTCCCGGGGACAGGGTCGACATAATGAAAAACTGTTTTTT. Amino acid sequence: CASSSSRGQGRHNEKLFF.

The chain carries TRBV6-4 and TRBJ1-5; D uncertain. Germline CDR1 and CDR2: MRHNA and SNTAGT. Trimming stripped 6 bases from V and 4 bases from J, with 13 bases between. The CDR3 sequence is 14 residues long. The CDR3 region is CASSLMHGNQPQHF. Written as DNA, the CDR3 is TGTGCCAGCAGCCTGATGCATGGGAATCAGCCCCAGCATTTT.

The sample holds one count of this clone. J is TRBJ1-2 and V is TRBV10-3, with D perhaps TRBD1 (5 bases). The CDR3 sequence is 15 residues long. From germline, CDR1 is ENHRY and CDR2 SYGVKD. The V gene lost 5 bases and the J gene lost 3 bases, with 16 bases spanning the gap. The CDR3 nucleotides read TGTGCCATCAGTAGAAATGGAGGGGCAGACTATGGCTACACCTTC. Translating gives CAISRNGGADYGYTF.

The V call is TRBV13, the J call TRBJ2-5; 7 bases match TRBD1. J lost 5 bases, V lost 4 bases, and 7 bases had no gene match. The CDR3 contains 14 residues. Germline V CDR1 and CDR2: PRHDT, FYEKMQ (reference sequence). CDR3 sequence reads: CASSSTGTAETQYF. The CDR3 coding sequence is TGTGCCAGCAGCTCGACAGGGACCGCGGAGACCCAGTACTTC.

This clone is a singleton in its sample. The CDR3 DNA reads as TGTGCCAGCAGTTTATATGCCCCGACCGGGACAGGGGCCGGATGGCCCCAGCATTTT. Its protein is CASSLYAPTGTGAGWPQHF. The V and J genes are TRBV27 and TRBJ1-5; 10 nucleotides agree with TRBD1. Germline CDR1 MNHEY, CDR2 SMNVEV (reference sequence). Trimming removed 1 base from V and 9 bases from J; junction bases left unmatched: 18. The CDR3 runs 19 residues.